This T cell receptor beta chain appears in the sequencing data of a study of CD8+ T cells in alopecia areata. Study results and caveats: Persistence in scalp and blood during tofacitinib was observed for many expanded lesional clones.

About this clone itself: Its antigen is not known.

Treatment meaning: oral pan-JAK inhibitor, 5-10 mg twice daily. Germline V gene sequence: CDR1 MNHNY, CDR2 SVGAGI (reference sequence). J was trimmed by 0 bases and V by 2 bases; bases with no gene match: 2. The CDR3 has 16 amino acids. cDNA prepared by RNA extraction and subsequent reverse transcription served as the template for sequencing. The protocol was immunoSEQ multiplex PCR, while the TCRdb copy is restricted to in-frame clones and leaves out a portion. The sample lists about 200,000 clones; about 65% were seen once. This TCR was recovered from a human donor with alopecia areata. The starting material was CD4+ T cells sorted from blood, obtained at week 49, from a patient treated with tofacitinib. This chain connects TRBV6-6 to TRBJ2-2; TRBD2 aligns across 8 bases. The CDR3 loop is CASSYSGGSNTGELFF. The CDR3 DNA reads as TGTGCCAGCAGTTACAGCGGGGGATCGAACACCGGGGAGCTGTTTTTT.